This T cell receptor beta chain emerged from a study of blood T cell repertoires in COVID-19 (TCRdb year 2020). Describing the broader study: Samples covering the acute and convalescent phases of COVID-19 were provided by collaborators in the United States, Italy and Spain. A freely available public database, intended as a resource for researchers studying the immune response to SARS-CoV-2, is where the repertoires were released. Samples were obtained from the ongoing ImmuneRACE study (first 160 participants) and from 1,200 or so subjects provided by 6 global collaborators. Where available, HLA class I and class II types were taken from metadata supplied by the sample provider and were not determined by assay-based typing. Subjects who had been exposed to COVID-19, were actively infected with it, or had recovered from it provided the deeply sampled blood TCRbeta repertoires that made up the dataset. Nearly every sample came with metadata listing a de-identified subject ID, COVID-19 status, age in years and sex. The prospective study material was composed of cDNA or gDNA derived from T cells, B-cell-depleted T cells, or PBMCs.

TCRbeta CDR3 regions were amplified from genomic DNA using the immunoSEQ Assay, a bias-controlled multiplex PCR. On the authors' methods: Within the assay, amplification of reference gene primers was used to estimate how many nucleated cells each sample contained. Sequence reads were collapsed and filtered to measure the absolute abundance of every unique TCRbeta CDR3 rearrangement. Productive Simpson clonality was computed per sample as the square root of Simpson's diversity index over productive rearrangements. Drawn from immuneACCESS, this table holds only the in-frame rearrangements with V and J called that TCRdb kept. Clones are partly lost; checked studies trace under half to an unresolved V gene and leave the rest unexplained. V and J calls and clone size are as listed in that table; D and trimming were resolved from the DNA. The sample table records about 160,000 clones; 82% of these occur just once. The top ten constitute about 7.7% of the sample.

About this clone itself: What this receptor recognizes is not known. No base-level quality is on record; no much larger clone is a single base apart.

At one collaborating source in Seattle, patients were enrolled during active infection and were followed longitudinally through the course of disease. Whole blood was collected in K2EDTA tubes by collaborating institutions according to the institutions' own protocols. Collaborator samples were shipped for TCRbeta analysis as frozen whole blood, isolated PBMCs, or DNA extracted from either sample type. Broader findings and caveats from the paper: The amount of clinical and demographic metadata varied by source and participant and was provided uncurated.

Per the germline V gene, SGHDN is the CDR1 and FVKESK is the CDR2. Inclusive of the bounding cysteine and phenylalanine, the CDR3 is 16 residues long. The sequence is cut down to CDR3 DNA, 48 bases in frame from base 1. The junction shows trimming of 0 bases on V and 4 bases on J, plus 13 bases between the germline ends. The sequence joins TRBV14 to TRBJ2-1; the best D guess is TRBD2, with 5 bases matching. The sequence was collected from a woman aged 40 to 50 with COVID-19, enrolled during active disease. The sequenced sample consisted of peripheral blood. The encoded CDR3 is CASSQDPGLQYNEQFF. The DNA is TGTGCCAGCAGCCAAGATCCCGGACTTCAGTACAATGAGCAGTTCTTC. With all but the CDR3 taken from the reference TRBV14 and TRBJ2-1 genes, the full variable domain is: EAGVTQFPSHSVIEKGQTVTLRCDPISGHDNLYWYRRVMGKEIKFLLHFVKESKQDESGMPNNRFLAERTGGTYSTLKVQPAELEDSGVYFCASSQDPGLQYNEQFFGPGTRLTVL.